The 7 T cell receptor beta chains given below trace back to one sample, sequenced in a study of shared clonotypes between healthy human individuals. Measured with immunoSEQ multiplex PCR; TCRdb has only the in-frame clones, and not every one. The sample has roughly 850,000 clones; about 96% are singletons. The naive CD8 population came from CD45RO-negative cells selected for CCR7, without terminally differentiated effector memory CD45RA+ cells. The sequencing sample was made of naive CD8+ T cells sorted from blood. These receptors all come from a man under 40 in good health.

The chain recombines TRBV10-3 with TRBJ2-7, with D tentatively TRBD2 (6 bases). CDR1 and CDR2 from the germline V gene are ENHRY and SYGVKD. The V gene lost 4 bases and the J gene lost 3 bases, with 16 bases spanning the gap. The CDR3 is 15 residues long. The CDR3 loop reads CAISGEGGRHYEQYF. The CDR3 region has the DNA TGTGCCATCAGTGGGGAAGGAGGGAGACACTACGAGCAGTACTTC.

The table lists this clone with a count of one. CDR3: CASSTAWDRKSTDTQYF. CDR3 nucleotides: TGCGCCAGCAGCACCGCCTGGGACAGAAAAAGCACAGATACGCAGTATTTT. The V and J genes are TRBV5-1 and TRBJ2-3; 7 bases match TRBD1. This CDR3 spans 17 amino acids. Trimming removed 4 bases from V and 0 bases from J; junction bases left unmatched: 11. Germline V gene sequence: CDR1 SGHRS, CDR2 YFSETQ.

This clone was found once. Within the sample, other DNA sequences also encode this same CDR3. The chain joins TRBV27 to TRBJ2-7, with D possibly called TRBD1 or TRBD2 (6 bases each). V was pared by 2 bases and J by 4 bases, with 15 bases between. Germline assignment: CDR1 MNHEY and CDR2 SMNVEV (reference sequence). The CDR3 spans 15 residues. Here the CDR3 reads CASSLSAGQIYEQYF. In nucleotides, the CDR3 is TGTGCCAGCAGTTTAAGCGCGGGACAAATATACGAGCAGTACTTC.

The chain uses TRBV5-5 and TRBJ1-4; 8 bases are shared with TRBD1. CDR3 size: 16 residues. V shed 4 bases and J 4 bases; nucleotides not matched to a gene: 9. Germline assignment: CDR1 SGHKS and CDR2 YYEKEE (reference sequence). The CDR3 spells CASSPHQDRGNEKLFF. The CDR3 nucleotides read TGTGCCAGCAGCCCGCACCAAGACAGGGGTAATGAAAAACTGTTTTTT.

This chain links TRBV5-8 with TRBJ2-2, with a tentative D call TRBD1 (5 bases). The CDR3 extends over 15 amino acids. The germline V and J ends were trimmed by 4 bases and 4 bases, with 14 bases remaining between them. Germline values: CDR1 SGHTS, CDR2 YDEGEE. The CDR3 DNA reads TGTGCCAGCAGCGGACACCGGTTGAGCACCGGGGAGCTGTTTTTT. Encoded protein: CASSGHRLSTGELFF.

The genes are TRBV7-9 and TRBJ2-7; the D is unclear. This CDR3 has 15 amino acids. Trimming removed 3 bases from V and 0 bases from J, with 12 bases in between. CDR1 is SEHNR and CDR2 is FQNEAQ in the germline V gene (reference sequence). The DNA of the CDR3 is TGTGCCAGCAGCTTTACGGAAACGAGCTCCTACGAGCAGTACTTC. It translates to CASSFTETSSYEQYF.

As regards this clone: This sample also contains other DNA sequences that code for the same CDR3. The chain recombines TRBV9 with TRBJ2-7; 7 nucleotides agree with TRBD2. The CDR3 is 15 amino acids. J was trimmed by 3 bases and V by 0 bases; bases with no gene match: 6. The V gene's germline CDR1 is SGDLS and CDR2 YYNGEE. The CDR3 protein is CASSVGGGGSYEQYF. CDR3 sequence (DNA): TGTGCCAGCAGCGTAGGTGGCGGGGGAAGCTACGAGCAGTACTTC.